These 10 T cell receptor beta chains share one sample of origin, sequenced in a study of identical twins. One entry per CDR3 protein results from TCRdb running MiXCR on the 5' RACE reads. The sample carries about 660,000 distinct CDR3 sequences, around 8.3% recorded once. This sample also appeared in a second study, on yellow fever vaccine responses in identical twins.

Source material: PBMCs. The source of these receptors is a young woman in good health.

CDR3 DNA sequence: TGTGCCAGCAGTTGGGGGATGAGCAATCAGCCCCAGCATTTT. Translation: CASSWGMSNQPQHF. V gene TRBV12-3 or TRBV12-4 combines with J gene TRBJ1-5; maybe TRBD1 (5 bases). V gave up 4 bases and J gave up 1 base, with 8 bases separating them. The CDR3 length is 14 residues.

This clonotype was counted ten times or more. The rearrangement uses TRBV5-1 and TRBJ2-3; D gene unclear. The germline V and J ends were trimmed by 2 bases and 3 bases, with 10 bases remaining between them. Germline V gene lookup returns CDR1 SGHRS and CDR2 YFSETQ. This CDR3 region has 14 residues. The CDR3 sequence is CASSFRKDTDTQYF. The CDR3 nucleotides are TGCGCCAGCAGCTTCCGCAAGGATACAGATACGCAGTATTTT.

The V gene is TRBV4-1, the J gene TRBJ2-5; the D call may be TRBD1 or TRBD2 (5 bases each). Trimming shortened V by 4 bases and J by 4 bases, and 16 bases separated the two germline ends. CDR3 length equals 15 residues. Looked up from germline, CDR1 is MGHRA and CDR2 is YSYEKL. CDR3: CASSPPGPIAETQYF. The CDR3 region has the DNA TGCGCCAGCAGCCCACCGGGACCCATAGCAGAGACCCAGTACTTC.

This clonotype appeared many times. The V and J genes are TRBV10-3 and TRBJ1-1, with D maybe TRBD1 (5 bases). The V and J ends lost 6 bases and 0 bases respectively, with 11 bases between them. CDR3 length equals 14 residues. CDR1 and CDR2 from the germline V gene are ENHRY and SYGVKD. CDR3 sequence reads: CAISWGGMNTEAFF. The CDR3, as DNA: TGTGCCATCAGCTGGGGGGGGATGAACACTGAAGCTTTCTTT.

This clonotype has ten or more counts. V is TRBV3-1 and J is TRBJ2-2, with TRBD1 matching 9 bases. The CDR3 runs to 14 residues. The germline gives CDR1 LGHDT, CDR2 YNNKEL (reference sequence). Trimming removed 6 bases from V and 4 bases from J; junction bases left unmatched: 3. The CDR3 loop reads CASSRQGGTGELFF. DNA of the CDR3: TGTGCCAGCAGTCGACAGGGGGGCACCGGGGAGCTGTTTTTT.

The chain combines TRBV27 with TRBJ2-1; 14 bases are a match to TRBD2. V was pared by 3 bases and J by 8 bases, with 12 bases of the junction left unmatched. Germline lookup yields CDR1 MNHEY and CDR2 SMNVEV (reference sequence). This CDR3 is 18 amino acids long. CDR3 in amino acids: CASSFRKTSGRALDEQFF. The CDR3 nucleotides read TGTGCCAGCAGTTTCCGAAAGACTAGCGGGAGGGCCTTGGATGAGCAGTTCTTC.

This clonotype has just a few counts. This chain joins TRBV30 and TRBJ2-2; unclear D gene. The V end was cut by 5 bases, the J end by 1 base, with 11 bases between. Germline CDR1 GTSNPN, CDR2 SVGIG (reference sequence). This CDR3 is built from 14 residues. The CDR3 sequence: CAWGVLRNTGELFF. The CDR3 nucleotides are TGTGCCTGGGGAGTACTTCGGAACACCGGGGAGCTGTTTTTT.

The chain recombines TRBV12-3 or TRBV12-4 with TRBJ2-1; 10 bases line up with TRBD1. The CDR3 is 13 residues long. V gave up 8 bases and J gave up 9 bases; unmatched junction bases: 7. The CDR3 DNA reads TGTGCCAGCGCCTGGGACAGGGGCAGTGAGCAGTTCTTC. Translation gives CASAWDRGSEQFF.

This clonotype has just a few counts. The CDR3, as DNA: TGTGCCAGCAGCGTAGATGGGACAGGGGGCGTGAAGGAGACCCAGTACTTC. Its translation is CASSVDGTGGVKETQYF. V usage is TRBV9 and J usage is TRBJ2-5; 12 bases match TRBD1. V was pared by 0 bases and J by 5 bases, with 8 bases of the junction left unmatched. The V gene's germline CDR1 is SGDLS and CDR2 YYNGEE. The CDR3 has 17 amino acids.

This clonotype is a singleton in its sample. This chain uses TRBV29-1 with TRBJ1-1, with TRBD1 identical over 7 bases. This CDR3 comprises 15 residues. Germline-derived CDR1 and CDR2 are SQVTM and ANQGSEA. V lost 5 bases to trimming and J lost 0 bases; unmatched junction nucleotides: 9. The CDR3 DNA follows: TGCAGCGTTCACTTTTCTAGGGGGCTGAACACTGAAGCTTTCTTT. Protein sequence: CSVHFSRGLNTEAFF. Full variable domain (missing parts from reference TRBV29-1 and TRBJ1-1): SAVISQKPSRDICQRGTSLTIQCQVDSQVTMMFWYRQQPGQSLTLIATANQGSEATYESGFVIDKFPISRPNLTFSTLTVSNMSPEDSSIYLCSVHFSRGLNTEAFFGQGTRLTVV.